Each of the 20 T cell receptor beta chains below was sequenced from the same sample in a study of T cells in localized non-small cell lung cancer. The protocol was immunoSEQ multiplex PCR, while the TCRdb copy is restricted to in-frame clones and leaves out a portion. The sample consists of roughly 2,000 clones, around 30% of them appearing once. The sequencing used normal lung tissue next to the tumor, collected before any cancer treatment. These receptors were taken from a woman aged 35 to 69 with stage II squamous cell lung carcinoma.

This clone was seen a few times. This chain connects TRBV11-1 to TRBJ1-5; the D gene is possibly TRBD1 (5 bases). The length of the CDR3 is 15 residues. V lost 3 bases and J 3 bases, leaving 12 bases between the germline ends. Germline CDR1 reads SGHAT; CDR2 reads FQDESV (reference sequence). The CDR3 nucleotides read TGTGCCAGCAGCTTGCTGGGGGATGCCAATCAGCCCCAGCATTTT. Its protein product is CASSLLGDANQPQHF.

The chain recombines TRBV29-1 with TRBJ2-3; no definite D call. Germline V gives CDR1 SQVTM, CDR2 ANQGSEA. The CDR3 covers 12 residues. V was clipped by 5 bases and J by 13 bases, with 19 bases between them. The CDR3 protein is CSVLGGLPVEYF. The CDR3 DNA reads as TGCAGCGTTCTAGGTGGTCTACCTGTGGAGTATTTT.

Sample share makes this clone medium-sized. The rearrangement joins TRBV11-3 to TRBJ2-7, with TRBD1 matching over 9 bases. CDR3 length equals 15 residues. From germline, CDR1 is SGHNT and CDR2 YENEEA. J gave up 6 bases and V 4 bases, and 10 bases lay outside the gene matches. CDR3 protein: CASSSPPGQGSEQYF. The CDR3 DNA follows: TGTGCCAGCAGCTCCCCCCCGGGACAGGGATCCGAGCAGTACTTC.

There are a few counts of this clone. The chain links TRBV6-8 to TRBJ2-1; 10 bases map to TRBD2. The V segment lost 6 bases and the J segment 4 bases; nucleotides outside the gene matches: 9. This CDR3 has 16 residues. Germline V gene sequence: CDR1 MNHGY, CDR2 SAAAGT. CDR3 loop: CASRPQAGGPYNEQFF. The DNA of the CDR3 is TGTGCCAGCAGACCCCAAGCGGGAGGGCCTTACAATGAGCAGTTCTTC.

This clone was picked up a small number of times. The genes are TRBV9 and TRBJ1-2, with no clear D. This CDR3 contains 17 residues. Germline loops: CDR1 SGDLS, CDR2 YYNGEE. Between the trimmed V and J ends, which lost 1 base and 2 bases, there was a span of 18 bases. DNA for the CDR3: TGTGCCAGCAGCGTAAGTCCGGGAGGGTTAGAAAACTATGGCTACACCTTC. Translating gives CASSVSPGGLENYGYTF.

This chain connects TRBV11-3 to TRBJ1-4, with TRBD1 matching over 9 bases. This CDR3 has 15 residues. V shed 4 bases, J shed 1 base, and the junction held 1 base outside the gene matches. Germline CDR1 SGHNT, CDR2 YENEEA. The CDR3 nucleotides read TGTGCCAGCAGCTCGGGACAGGGAACTAATGAAAAACTGTTTTTT. Translated: CASSSGQGTNEKLFF.

This clone occurred a few times. The chain is built from TRBV18 and TRBJ2-2, with no clear D. The germline gives CDR1 KGHSH, CDR2 LQKENI. Trimming took 2 bases from V and 2 from J, leaving 15 bases between them. The CDR3 consists of 17 residues. The CDR3 reads CASSPSPAGPNTGELFF. The CDR3 DNA reads as TGTGCCAGCTCACCATCCCCTGCCGGGCCCAACACCGGGGAGCTGTTTTTT.

The table lists this clone with a few counts. This chain connects TRBV2 to TRBJ2-6, with unresolved D. CDR3 length: 12 residues. Trimming pared 6 bases from V and 4 bases from J, leaving 4 bases between. Germline CDR1 is SNHLY and CDR2 is FYNNEI. The CDR3 protein is CASRSGANVLTF. The CDR3 nucleotides read TGTGCCAGCAGGTCCGGGGCCAACGTCCTGACTTTC.

This clone is termed medium-sized. The chain carries TRBV11-3 and TRBJ1-2; the D gene is possibly TRBD1 (6 bases). Germline V gives CDR1 SGHNT, CDR2 YENEEA. The germline V and J ends were trimmed by 6 bases and 5 bases, with 19 bases remaining between them. The CDR3 has 15 residues. The CDR3, as DNA: TGTGCCAGCAGTTACCAGGGGCAGACTCTTTATGGCTACACCTTC. Translation gives CASSYQGQTLYGYTF.

Relative to its sample, this clone is large (0.1 to 1%). The rearrangement links TRBV1 to TRBJ2-5. TRBV1 is marked as a pseudogene. The CDR3 runs 12 residues. Written as DNA, the CDR3 is TGCACCAGCAGCCAAGTCCCCGAGACCCAGTACTTC. Translating gives CTSSQVPETQYF.

This chain joins TRBV11-3 and TRBJ1-1; D is unresolved. CDR3 length equals 17 residues. V was trimmed by 5 bases and J by 1 base, leaving 20 bases between them. The germline gives CDR1 SGHNT, CDR2 YENEEA. The DNA for the CDR3 is TGTGCCAGCAGCCTCCCTGACGGGCGGGTTAGGAACACTGAAGCTTTCTTT. This gives the protein CASSLPDGRVRNTEAFF. Variable domain in full (rest from reference TRBV11-3 and TRBJ1-1): EAGVVQSPRYKIIEKKQPVAFWCNPISGHNTLYWYLQNLGQGPELLIRYENEEAVDDSQLPKDRFSAERLKGVDSTLKIQPAELGDSAVYLCASSLPDGRVRNTEAFFGQGTRLTVV.

This clone has more than one count but fewer than ten. CDR3 sequence reads: CATTQGILSYEQYF. The CDR3 DNA reads TGTGCCACGACGCAGGGGATCCTCTCCTACGAGCAGTACTTC. This sequence joins TRBV6-8 and TRBJ2-7, with TRBD1 as a possible D gene (6 bases). The ends were cut back, 10 bases at V and 0 bases at J, with 16 bases in the middle. The CDR3 extends over 14 amino acids. The germline V gene has CDR1 MNHGY and CDR2 SAAAGT.

The chain carries TRBV11-3 and TRBJ2-5; TRBD1 agrees at 9 bases. The CDR3 length is 16 residues. Germline trimming cut 5 bases from V and 5 bases from J; bases unmatched to any gene: 12. Germline V CDR1 and CDR2: SGHNT, YENEEA. Here the CDR3 reads CASSGGQGPSGETQYF. For the CDR3, the DNA is TGTGCCAGCAGCGGGGGACAGGGACCTTCCGGGGAGACCCAGTACTTC.

Worth noting for this clone: Other DNA sequences from this sample encode an identical CDR3 as well. V usage is TRBV6-7 and J usage is TRBJ1-1, with unresolved D. TRBV6-7 is an open reading frame whose function is uncertain. The V and J ends lost 2 bases and 6 bases respectively, with 4 bases between them. There are 11 residues in the CDR3. The CDR3 spells CASSYGAEAFF. The CDR3, as DNA: TGTGCCAGCAGTTACGGAGCTGAAGCTTTCTTT.

This clone ranks as medium-sized. The J gene is TRBJ2-2, the V gene TRBV11-3; D is perhaps TRBD1 (5 bases). The CDR3 has 14 residues. V gave up 3 bases and J gave up 1 base, with 6 bases separating them. Germline V gene sequence: CDR1 SGHNT, CDR2 YENEEA. CDR3 in amino acids: CASSFTGNTGELFF. The DNA for the CDR3 is TGTGCCAGCAGCTTTACAGGGAACACCGGGGAGCTGTTTTTT.

This clone has a handful of counts. The J gene is TRBJ1-3, the V gene TRBV11-3; no firm D call. Per germline, CDR1 SGHNT and CDR2 YENEEA. With 1 base removed from V and 0 bases from J, the gap between germline ends came to 13 bases. The CDR3 consists of 17 residues. DNA of the CDR3: TGTGCCAGCAGCTTAGTAGGCCAGTCCTTCTCTGGAAACACCATATATTTT. This gives the protein CASSLVGQSFSGNTIYF.

The V and J genes are TRBV16 and TRBJ2-7; 9 positions match TRBD1. The CDR3 loop spans 13 amino acids. Germline CDR1 is KGHSY and CDR2 is FQNENV. V was clipped by 4 bases and J by 4 bases; unmatched bases: 2. This CDR3 is CASSPDRGYEQYF. DNA of the CDR3: TGTGCCAGCAGCCCGGACAGGGGTTACGAGCAGTACTTC.

This clone was picked up a small number of times. Here the CDR3 reads CAWSTGTGGGYGYTF. The CDR3 nucleotides read TGTGCCTGGAGTACCGGGACAGGGGGAGGCTATGGCTACACCTTC. V is TRBV30 and J is TRBJ1-2, with 11 bases identical to TRBD1. The CDR3 covers 15 residues. Germline-derived CDR1 and CDR2 are GTSNPN and SVGIG (reference sequence). V trimming: 2 bases; J trimming: 4 bases; junction bases outside the gene matches: 6.

There are a few counts of this clone. V is TRBV11-3 and J is TRBJ1-5; 8 bases map to TRBD1. The V segment lost 1 base and the J segment 3 bases; nucleotides outside the gene matches: 5. Germline V gene data show CDR1 as SGHNT and CDR2 as YENEEA. CDR3 length equals 16 residues. CDR3 amino acids: CASSLGTGLYNQPQHF. CDR3 bases: TGTGCCAGCAGCTTAGGGACAGGGCTCTACAATCAGCCCCAGCATTTT. Full variable domain (outside the CDR3, taken from reference TRBV11-3 and TRBJ1-5): EAGVVQSPRYKIIEKKQPVAFWCNPISGHNTLYWYLQNLGQGPELLIRYENEEAVDDSQLPKDRFSAERLKGVDSTLKIQPAELGDSAVYLCASSLGTGLYNQPQHFGDGTRLSIL.

The genes are TRBV30 and TRBJ2-1; 8 nucleotides agree with TRBD2. The CDR3 consists of 16 residues. Germline V gene sequence: CDR1 GTSNPN, CDR2 SVGIG (reference sequence). Trimming cost V 1 base and J 10 bases; bases outside gene matches: 15. DNA for the CDR3: TGTGCCTGGAGTGCTCCTCGGGGCGGGAGGATGGGGGAGCAGTTCTTC. This encodes CAWSAPRGGRMGEQFF.